The T cell receptor (beta chain) described here comes from a study of CD8 T cells in ankylosing spondylitis. The study's findings and limits: Reported data indicate significant enrichment of disease-linked clones within matched ankylosing spondylitis synovial fluid.

Libraries of TCR beta came from quantitative 5'-RACE with molecular barcodes. MiXCR, applied by TCRdb to the 5' RACE reads, yields one record per CDR3 protein. The table includes more than 100,000 distinct CDR3 sequences, approximately 10% detected once. Germline V gene lookup returns CDR1 ENHRY and CDR2 SYGVKD. V was shortened by 10 bases and J by 3 bases, with 16 bases between the two germline ends. This CDR3 is 13 amino acids long. In this sample, this clonotype turned up many times. The antigen is undetermined. The sequencing input was blood, either unsorted or a sorted T cell fraction (not recorded which). The chain is built from TRBV10-3 and TRBJ2-7; D may be TRBD1 (6 bases). The TCR sequence derives from a female donor with ankylosing spondylitis or in good health (not recorded which). The CDR3 bases are TGTGCCACGGCTAGGGGGTTCGACTACGAGCAGTACTTC. It is translated as CATARGFDYEQYF.